This TCR beta chain is from a study of T-cell reconstitution after alpha-beta-depleted transplantation in children. Unique molecular identifiers tagged the TCRbeta library. TCRdb redid the calling of the PCR reads with MiXCR, one entry per CDR3 protein. The sample lists roughly 590,000 distinct CDR3 sequences, over 15% occurring once. Germline CDR1 DFQATT, CDR2 SNEGSKA (reference sequence). J gave up 3 bases and V 2 bases, and 4 bases lay outside the gene matches. This CDR3 has 14 amino acids. This clonotype has a count of ten or more. The source was PBMCs from the stem cell graft donor, collected from the stem cell graft. The TCR sequence derives from a human donor who donated a stem cell graft to a child with acute myeloid leukemia. The chain is built from TRBV20-1 and TRBJ1-5, with 7 nucleotides matching TRBD1. The CDR3 nucleotides read TGCAGTGCTAGACCGGGACAGATCAATCAGCCCCAGCATTTT. It is translated as CSARPGQINQPQHF.